This T cell receptor (beta chain) comes out of a study of immune heterogeneity within non-small cell lung tumors. This clonotype is judged medium-sized. Template input was genomic DNA from bulk tumor (roughly 630 ng per sample). Spaced far apart, several biopsies were taken from each primary tumor during surgery. Enrolled patients presented with newly diagnosed, previously untreated non-small cell lung cancer and underwent curative surgery. The authors amplified TCR beta CDR3 by multiplex PCR with 32 V and 13 J primers. Via MiXCR, TCRdb re-called the multiplex PCR reads, giving one row per CDR3 protein. The repertoire includes over 5,500 distinct CDR3 sequences, under 25% of them detected once, and around 8.3% sits in the top ten. This sequence was found in a man in his 70s with non-small cell lung cancer. Sequencing was carried out using lung tumor tissue.

The CDR3 DNA reads TGTGCCAGCAGTTTGACAGGGGGTGGGGTGGGGGCCAACGTCCTGACTTTC. Protein: CASSLTGGGVGANVLTF. The chain carries TRBV27 and TRBJ2-6; 9 nucleotides line up with TRBD1. In germline, CDR1 is MNHEY, CDR2 SMNVEV (reference sequence). V gave up 3 bases and J gave up 4 bases; unmatched junction bases: 7. The CDR3 has 17 amino acids.